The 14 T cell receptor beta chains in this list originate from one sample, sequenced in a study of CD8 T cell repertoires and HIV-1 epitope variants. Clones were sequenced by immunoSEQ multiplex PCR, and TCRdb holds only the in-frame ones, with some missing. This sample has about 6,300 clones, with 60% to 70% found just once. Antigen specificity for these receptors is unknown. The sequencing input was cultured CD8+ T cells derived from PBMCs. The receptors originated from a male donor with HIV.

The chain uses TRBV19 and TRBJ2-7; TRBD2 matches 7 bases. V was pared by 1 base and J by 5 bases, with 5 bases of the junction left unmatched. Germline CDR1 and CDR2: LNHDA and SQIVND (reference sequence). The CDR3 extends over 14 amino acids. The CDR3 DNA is TGTGCCAGTAGTATAGCCAGGGCGGGAGACGAGCAGTACTTC. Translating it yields CASSIARAGDEQYF.

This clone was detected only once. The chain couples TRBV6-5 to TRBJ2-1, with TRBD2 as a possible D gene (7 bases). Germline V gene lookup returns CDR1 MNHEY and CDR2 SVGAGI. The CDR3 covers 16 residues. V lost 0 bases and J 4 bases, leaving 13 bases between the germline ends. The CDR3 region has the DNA TGTGCCAGCAGTTACTCGAAGGGGGGGCCATACAATGAGCAGTTCTTC. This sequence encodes CASSYSKGGPYNEQFF.

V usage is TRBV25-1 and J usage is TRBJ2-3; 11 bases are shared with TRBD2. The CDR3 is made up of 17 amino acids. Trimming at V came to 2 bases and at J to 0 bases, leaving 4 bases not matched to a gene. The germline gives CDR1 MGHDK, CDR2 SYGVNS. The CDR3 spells CASSELLAGGSTDTQYF. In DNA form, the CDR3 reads TGTGCCAGCAGTGAACTCCTAGCGGGAGGCAGCACAGATACGCAGTATTTT.

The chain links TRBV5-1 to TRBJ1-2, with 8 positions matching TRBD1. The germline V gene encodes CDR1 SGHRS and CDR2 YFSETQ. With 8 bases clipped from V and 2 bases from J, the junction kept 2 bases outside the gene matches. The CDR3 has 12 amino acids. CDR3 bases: TGCGCCAGTACAGGGGGGAACTATGGCTACACCTTC. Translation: CASTGGNYGYTF.

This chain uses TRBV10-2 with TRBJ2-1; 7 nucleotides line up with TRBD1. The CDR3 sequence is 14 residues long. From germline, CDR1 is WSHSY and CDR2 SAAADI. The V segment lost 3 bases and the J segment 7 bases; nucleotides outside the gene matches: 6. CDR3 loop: CASSEWQGQNEQFF. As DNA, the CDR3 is TGCGCCAGCAGTGAATGGCAGGGACAGAATGAGCAGTTCTTC.

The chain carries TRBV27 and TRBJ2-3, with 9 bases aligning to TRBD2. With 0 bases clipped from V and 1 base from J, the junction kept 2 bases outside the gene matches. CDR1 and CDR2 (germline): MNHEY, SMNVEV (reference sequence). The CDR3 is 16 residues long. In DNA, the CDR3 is TGTGCCAGCAGTTTATCCCCTAGCGGGGGCACAGATACGCAGTATTTT. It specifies CASSLSPSGGTDTQYF.

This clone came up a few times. The CDR3 DNA follows: TGTGCCAGCAGTTCAAGCATAGGGGCCTACGAGCAGTACTTC. It encodes CASSSSIGAYEQYF. This chain links TRBV27 with TRBJ2-7; D possibly corresponds to TRBD1 (5 bases). Trimming took 4 bases from V and 2 from J, leaving 12 bases between them. The CDR3 runs to 14 residues. Germline CDR1 MNHEY, CDR2 SMNVEV (reference sequence).

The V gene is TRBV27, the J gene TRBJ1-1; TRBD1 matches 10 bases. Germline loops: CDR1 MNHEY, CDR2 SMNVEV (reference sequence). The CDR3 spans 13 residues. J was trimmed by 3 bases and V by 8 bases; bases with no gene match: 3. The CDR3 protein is CASGTGAYTEAFF. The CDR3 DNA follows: TGTGCCAGCGGGACAGGGGCGTACACTGAAGCTTTCTTT.

CDR3 sequence: CASSFVEGASFNEQFF. The CDR3 nucleotides read TGTGCCAGCAGCTTTGTGGAGGGGGCGTCTTTCAATGAGCAGTTCTTC. The chain has TRBV5-8 and TRBJ2-1, with D possibly being TRBD1 (7 bases). Germline CDR1 is SGHTS and CDR2 is YDEGEE. V was shortened by 2 bases and J by 6 bases, with 18 bases between the two germline ends. The CDR3 is made up of 16 amino acids.

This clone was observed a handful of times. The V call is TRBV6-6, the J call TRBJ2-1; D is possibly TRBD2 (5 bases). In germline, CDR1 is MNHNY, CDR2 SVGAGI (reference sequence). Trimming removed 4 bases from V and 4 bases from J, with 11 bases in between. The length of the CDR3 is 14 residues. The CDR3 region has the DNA TGTGCCAGCAGTTCCCCGACTATTTACAATGAGCAGTTCTTC. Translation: CASSSPTIYNEQFF.

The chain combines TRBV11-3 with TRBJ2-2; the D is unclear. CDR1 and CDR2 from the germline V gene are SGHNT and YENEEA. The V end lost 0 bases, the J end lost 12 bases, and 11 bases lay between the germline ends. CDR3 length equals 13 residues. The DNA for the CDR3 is TGTGCCAGCAGCTTAGAATCAAGTTCCAAGCTGTTTTTT. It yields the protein CASSLESSSKLFF.

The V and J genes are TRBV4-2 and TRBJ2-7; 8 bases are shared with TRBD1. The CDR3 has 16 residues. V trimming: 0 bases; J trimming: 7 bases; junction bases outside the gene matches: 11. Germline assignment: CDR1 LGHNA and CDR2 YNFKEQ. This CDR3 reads CASSQDSGQGRLEQYF. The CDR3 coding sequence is TGTGCCAGCAGCCAAGACTCTGGACAGGGCCGCTTGGAGCAGTACTTC.

The CDR3 nucleotides are TGTGCCAGCAGCTTCGTCACAGGTGTAGGGATATCAAACACCATATATTTT. Protein sequence: CASSFVTGVGISNTIYF. The genes are TRBV11-2 and TRBJ1-3; weak D call: TRBD1 (5 bases). There are 17 residues in the CDR3. The V gene lost 3 bases and the J gene lost 6 bases, with 21 bases spanning the gap. Germline V lookup: CDR1 SGHAT, CDR2 FQNNGV. Complete variable domain (other parts from reference TRBV11-2 and TRBJ1-3): EAGVAQSPRYKIIEKRQSVAFWCNPISGHATLYWYQQILGQGPKLLIQFQNNGVVDDSQLPKDRFSAERLKGVDSTLKIQPAKLEDSAVYLCASSFVTGVGISNTIYFGEGSWLTVV.

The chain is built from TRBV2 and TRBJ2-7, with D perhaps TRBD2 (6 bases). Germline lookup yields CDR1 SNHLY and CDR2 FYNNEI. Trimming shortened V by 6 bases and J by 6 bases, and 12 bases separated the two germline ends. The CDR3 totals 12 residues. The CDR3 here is CASSLRAGEQYF. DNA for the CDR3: TGTGCCAGCAGCTTACGAGCGGGCGAGCAGTACTTC.